The 11 T cell receptor beta chains below come from one sample, sequenced in a study of human T cells and chemical hapten exposure. Time point here: healthy volunteer bleed at 2 weeks. Before extraction, the whole blood was not fractionated, and total RNA was taken from it. Each CDR3 protein is one row after TCRdb ran MiXCR on the RACE reads. Altogether about 46,000 distinct CDR3 sequences are present, approximately 4.5% being singletons, with the ten largest covering roughly 1.6%. Sample: whole blood. The receptors derive from a female donor in good health. Some clones in this sample may be carry-over from other donors' samples.

The chain uses TRBV18 and TRBJ2-1; maybe TRBD2 (7 bases). The CDR3 has 15 amino acids. V lost 6 bases to trimming and J lost 10 bases, with 22 bases between them. Germline V gene data show CDR1 as KGHSH and CDR2 as LQKENI. CDR3 sequence reads: CASSPRGGALPEQFF. As DNA, the CDR3 is TGTGCCAGCTCCCCGAGAGGGGGGGCCTTACCCGAGCAGTTCTTC.

This clonotype was detected many times. The chain recombines TRBV5-6 with TRBJ2-3; a possible D gene is TRBD2 (6 bases). The CDR3 is made up of 15 amino acids. V was shortened by 3 bases and J by 0 bases, with 11 bases between the two germline ends. CDR1 is SGHDT, CDR2 YYEEEE, per germline. DNA for the CDR3: TGTGCCAGCAGCTACCGGGACTTGAGCACAGATACGCAGTATTTT. This translates into CASSYRDLSTDTQYF.

Ten or more counts support this clonotype. The chain links TRBV30 to TRBJ1-2; 7 bases are shared with TRBD1. Germline V gene lookup returns CDR1 GTSNPN and CDR2 SVGIG (reference sequence). This CDR3 has 17 residues. V was pared by 7 bases and J by 3 bases, with 20 bases of the junction left unmatched. The CDR3 spells CAFPTQGRPRGDYGYTF. Here the CDR3 DNA reads TGTGCCTTCCCCACACAGGGGCGGCCGCGTGGAGACTATGGCTACACCTTC.

At least ten counts were recorded for this clonotype. The chain has TRBV6-2 or TRBV6-3 and TRBJ1-5; D unresolved. Trimming pared 2 bases from V and 2 bases from J, leaving 1 base between. Germline loops: CDR1 MNHEY, CDR2 SVGEGT. The CDR3 contains 12 residues. The CDR3 sequence is CASSYRNQPQHF. For the CDR3, the DNA is TGTGCCAGCAGTTACCGCAATCAGCCCCAGCATTTT.

The table lists this clonotype with many counts. This chain uses TRBV20-1 with TRBJ2-7; D may match TRBD1 or TRBD2 (5 bases each). CDR1 and CDR2 (germline): DFQATT, SNEGSKA (reference sequence). The germline V and J ends were trimmed by 1 base and 4 bases, with 14 bases remaining between them. The CDR3 loop spans 14 amino acids. The CDR3 reads CSARGLGTPYEQYF. The DNA for the CDR3 is TGCAGTGCTAGAGGACTCGGGACCCCATACGAGCAGTACTTC.

In its sample, this clonotype was seen many times. V and J are TRBV20-1 and TRBJ1-2; a possible D gene is TRBD1 (5 bases). Trimming left V 0 bases short and J 8 bases short, with 13 bases between. Germline V gene sequence: CDR1 DFQATT, CDR2 SNEGSKA (reference sequence). The CDR3 covers 13 residues. CDR3 nucleotide sequence: TGCAGTGCTAGAGATTCCGGGGGGGGGGGCTACACCTTC. It is translated as CSARDSGGGGYTF.

As concerns this clonotype: One end of the junction does not line up with germline, which may come from a read error. V is TRBV6-2 or TRBV6-3 and J is TRBJ1-5, with 7 bases matching TRBD1. The CDR3 runs 14 residues. From germline, CDR1 is MNHEY and CDR2 SVGEGT. The CDR3 bases are TGTGCCAGCAGTACTTCAGGGGGGGGTCAGCCCCAGAATTTT. This encodes CASSTSGGGQPQNF.

With regard to this clonotype: It may be a read error: a sequence one base away is much more abundant. The V and J genes are TRBV20-1 and TRBJ1-1; D might be TRBD1 (5 bases). This CDR3 contains 13 residues. Germline CDR1 and CDR2: DFQATT and SNEGSKA (reference sequence). CDR3: CSARAGWGTEASF. The CDR3 DNA follows: TGCAGTGCTAGAGCAGGGTGGGGCACTGAAGCTTCCTTT.

The rearrangement uses TRBV24-1 and TRBJ2-1; D not certain. Germline CDR1 KGHDR, CDR2 SFDVKD. V was pared by 5 bases and J by 2 bases, with 6 bases between. CDR3 length: 13 amino acids. CDR3 nucleotide sequence: TGTGCCACCAGTGCCAGAACCTACAATGAGCAGTTCTTC. This encodes CATSARTYNEQFF.

In its sample, this clonotype was seen many times. The V and J genes are TRBV6-6 and TRBJ2-7; 13 nucleotides line up with TRBD2. This CDR3 contains 15 residues. With 0 bases clipped from V and 7 bases from J, the junction kept 3 bases outside the gene matches. Germline CDR1 is MNHNY and CDR2 is SVGAGI (reference sequence). DNA for the CDR3: TGTGCCAGCAGTTACTCCGGACTAGCGGGGGAGGAGCAGTACTTC. Amino acids: CASSYSGLAGEEQYF.

This clonotype was counted at least ten times. The chain employs TRBV5-1 and TRBJ2-7; no firm D call. Trimming took off 2 bases at V and 5 bases at J, with 14 bases between the two ends. Per the germline V gene, CDR1 is SGHRS and CDR2 is YFSETQ. The CDR3 runs 14 residues. CDR3 loop: CASSFFEGFHEQYF. The CDR3 bases are TGCGCCAGCAGCTTTTTTGAAGGGTTCCACGAGCAGTACTTC.